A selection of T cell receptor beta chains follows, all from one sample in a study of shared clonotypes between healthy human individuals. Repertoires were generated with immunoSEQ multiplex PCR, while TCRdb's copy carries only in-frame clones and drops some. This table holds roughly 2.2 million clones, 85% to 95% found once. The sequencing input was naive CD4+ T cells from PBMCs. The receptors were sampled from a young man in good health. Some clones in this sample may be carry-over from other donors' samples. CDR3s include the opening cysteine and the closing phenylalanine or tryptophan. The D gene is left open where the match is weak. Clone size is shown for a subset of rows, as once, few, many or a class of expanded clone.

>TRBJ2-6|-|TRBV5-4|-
TGTGCCAGCAGCTGGGACGGCGGGTCCTTGGTAGGGGCCAACGTCCTGACTTTC
CASSWDGGSLVGANVLTF
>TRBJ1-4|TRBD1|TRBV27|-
TGTGCCAGCAGTTTATCGTGGCAGGGGGTTAATGAAAAACTGTTTTTT
CASSLSWQGVNEKLFF
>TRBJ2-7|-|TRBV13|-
TGTGCCAGCAGCCGATCCAGGGAGACCTACGAGCAGTACTTC
CASSRSRETYEQYF
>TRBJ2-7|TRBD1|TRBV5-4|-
TGTGCCAGCAGCTACCGACAGGGGGCCTACGAGCAGTACTTC
CASSYRQGAYEQYF
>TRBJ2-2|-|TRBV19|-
TGTGCCAGTAGTATACCCAAGCGGGCAGGAGACACCGGGGAGCTGTTTTTT
CASSIPKRAGDTGELFF
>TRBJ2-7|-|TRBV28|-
TGTGCCAGCAGTTTAAGGCCCCCGGCGAAGCAGTACTTC
CASSLRPPAKQYF
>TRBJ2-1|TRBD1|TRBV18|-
TGTGCCAGCTCACCATGGGACAGGGGGCCCAATGAGCAGTTCTTC
CASSPWDRGPNEQFF
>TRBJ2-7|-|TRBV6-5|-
TGTGCCAGCAGTTCGATTACCGGGGCGGGACGGGAGTACTTC
CASSSITGAGREYF
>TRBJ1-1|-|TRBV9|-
TGTGCCAGCAGCGCTAGGGTGCGGAACACTGAAGCTTTCTTT
CASSARVRNTEAFF
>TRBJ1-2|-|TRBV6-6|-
TGTGCCAGCAGTTTACGGGGGCGAGGCTATGGCTACACCTTC
CASSLRGRGYGYTF
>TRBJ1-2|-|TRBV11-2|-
TGTGCCAGCAGCTTACTATATCCTCAACATTACTATGGCTACACCTTC
CASSLLYPQHYYGYTF
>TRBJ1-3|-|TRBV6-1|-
TGTGCCAGCAGTGAAAGAGAAGGGGGTACTGGAAACACCATATATTTT
CASSEREGGTGNTIYF
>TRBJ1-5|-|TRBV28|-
TGTGCCGTGTCGGGCAATCAGCCCCAGCATTTT
CAVSGNQPQHF
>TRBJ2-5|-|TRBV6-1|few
TGTGCCAGCAGTGTCGCGACTAGGAAGGAGACCCAGTACTTC
CASSVATRKETQYF
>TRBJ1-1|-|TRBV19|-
TGTGCCAGTTCCCTCGCAGGGATTATGAACACTGAAGCTTTCTTT
CASSLAGIMNTEAFF
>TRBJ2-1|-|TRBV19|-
TGTGCCAGTAGTCTCCGGGACTTCGAGGGTGAGCAGTTCTTC
CASSLRDFEGEQFF
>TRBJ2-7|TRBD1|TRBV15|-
TGTGCCACCAGCAGGGGACAGGGTAGGGACGAGCAGTACTTC
CATSRGQGRDEQYF
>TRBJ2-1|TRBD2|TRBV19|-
TGTGCCAGTAGTCCCGGGTTAGCGGGGATTTCCTACAATGAGCAGTTCTTC
CASSPGLAGISYNEQFF
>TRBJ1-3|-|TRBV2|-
TGTGCCAGCAGTGAAGGCGGAAACACCATATATTTT
CASSEGGNTIYF
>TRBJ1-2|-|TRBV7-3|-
TGTGCCAGCAGCTTGAGAGAGGGCTCTGGCTACACCTTC
CASSLREGSGYTF
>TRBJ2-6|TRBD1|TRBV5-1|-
TGCGCCAGCAGCTTTACAGGGGATCTCTCTGGGGCCAACGTCCTGACTTTC
CASSFTGDLSGANVLTF
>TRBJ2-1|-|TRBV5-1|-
TGCGCCAGCAGCTTGACTAGTGGCTACAATGAGCAGTTCTTC
CASSLTSGYNEQFF